These T cell receptor beta chains were read from a single sample in a study of cytomegalovirus exposure and HLA in healthy donors. Assay used: immunoSEQ multiplex PCR; TCRdb lists only in-frame clones, some missing. Of 150,000 or so clones detected, 75% to 80% appear once; the ten largest clones hold around 15%. What was sequenced was PBMCs. These receptors were taken from a man in his forties or fifties in good health and CMV-seropositive. CDR3s include the opening cysteine and the closing phenylalanine or tryptophan. The order of the fields is clone size, V gene, D gene, J gene, CDR3 DNA, CDR3 protein. A D gene is named only where the DNA matches it firmly. Clone size is stated in some rows and not others, as once, few, many or a class when expanded.

-	TRBV11-2	-	TRBJ2-1	TGTGCCAGCAGCTTAGTTCCCGGCGAAAGCGGTGAGCAGTTCTTC	CASSLVPGESGEQFF
-	TRBV7-6	TRBD1	TRBJ1-2	TGTGCCAGCAGCTTAGCTTCCCCGGGACAGGGTTCTAACTATGGCTACACCTTC	CASSLASPGQGSNYGYTF
-	TRBV28	-	TRBJ2-2	TGTGCCAGCAGGCAACAGGGCGGCGGGGAGCTGTTTTTT	CASRQQGGGELFF
-	TRBV18	TRBD2	TRBJ2-3	TGTGCCAGCTCGGATCAGCGGGGGGGAGACACAGATACGCAGTATTTT	CASSDQRGGDTDTQYF
once	TRBV5-4	TRBD2	TRBJ2-1	TGTGCCAGCAGCCCTGGGAGCGGGGGACCAAATGAGCAGTTCTTC	CASSPGSGGPNEQFF
-	TRBV2	-	TRBJ2-6	TGTGCCAGCAGGGCAGACTCTGGGGCCAACGTCCTGACTTTC	CASRADSGANVLTF
-	TRBV27	TRBD2	TRBJ2-5	TGTGCCAGCAGTTTACTAGCGGCGTACCAAGAGACCCAGTACTTC	CASSLLAAYQETQYF
-	TRBV19	TRBD1	TRBJ1-1	TGTGCCAGTAGTATGGACAGGGCTGGAGCTTTCTTT	CASSMDRAGAFF
few	TRBV6-6	-	TRBJ1-5	TGTGCCAGCAGAAGGACTGCGGGAGAGCCCCAGCATTTT	CASRRTAGEPQHF
once	TRBV30	-	TRBJ2-1	TGTGCCTGGAGTGGTGGCAGGTACAATGAGCAGTTCTTC	CAWSGGRYNEQFF
few	TRBV19	-	TRBJ1-6	TGTGCCACGCGTGTAAGCTCCTATAATTCACCCCTCCACTTT	CATRVSSYNSPLHF
-	TRBV7-8	-	TRBJ2-2	TGTGCCAGCAGCTTACCACCGGTGGGGGAGCTGTTTTTT	CASSLPPVGELFF
-	TRBV6-1	TRBD1	TRBJ2-7	TGTGCCAGCAGTCCCCGAAGACAGGGTTGGTACGAGCAGTACTTC	CASSPRRQGWYEQYF
-	TRBV5-4	-	TRBJ2-3	TGTGCCAGCTCAAATCCGGGTATAGGCACAGATACGCAGTATTTT	CASSNPGIGTDTQYF
-	TRBV10-3	-	TRBJ1-5	TGTGCCATCAGTGGAGCGAACAATCAGCCCCAGCATTTT	CAISGANNQPQHF
-	TRBV4-3	-	TRBJ1-6	TGCGCCAGCAGCCACCTGAGGGCGGGGGGCTCCTATAATTCACCCCTCCACTTT	CASSHLRAGGSYNSPLHF